Described below is a single T cell receptor beta chain sequence and its context. The data originate from a study of blood T cell repertoires in COVID-19. Study-wide background: Nucleic acid was either cDNA or gDNA, and it came from T cells, B-cell-depleted T cells, or PBMCs.

Original data processing: The authors estimated nucleated cell counts from reference gene primer amplification. Assay: immunoSEQ multiplex PCR; the TCRdb copy retains only in-frame clones and omits some. The V and J calls and clone size were taken over from that table, and D and trimming were inferred from the DNA. The sample contains around 220,000 clones, 70% to 90% of which appear only once. This CDR3 has 16 amino acids. V lost 5 bases and J lost 4; bases outside the gene matches: 3. Germline CDR1 SGHVS, CDR2 FNYEAQ. This chain connects TRBV7-6 to TRBJ2-3; 16 bases match TRBD2. The sequenced sample was peripheral blood. The origin of this receptor is a man aged 18 to 35 with active or convalescent COVID-19. For the CDR3, the DNA is TGTGCCAGCAGCCCCGGGACTAGCGGGAGGGCAGATACGCAGTATTTT. Protein sequence: CASSPGTSGRADTQYF.